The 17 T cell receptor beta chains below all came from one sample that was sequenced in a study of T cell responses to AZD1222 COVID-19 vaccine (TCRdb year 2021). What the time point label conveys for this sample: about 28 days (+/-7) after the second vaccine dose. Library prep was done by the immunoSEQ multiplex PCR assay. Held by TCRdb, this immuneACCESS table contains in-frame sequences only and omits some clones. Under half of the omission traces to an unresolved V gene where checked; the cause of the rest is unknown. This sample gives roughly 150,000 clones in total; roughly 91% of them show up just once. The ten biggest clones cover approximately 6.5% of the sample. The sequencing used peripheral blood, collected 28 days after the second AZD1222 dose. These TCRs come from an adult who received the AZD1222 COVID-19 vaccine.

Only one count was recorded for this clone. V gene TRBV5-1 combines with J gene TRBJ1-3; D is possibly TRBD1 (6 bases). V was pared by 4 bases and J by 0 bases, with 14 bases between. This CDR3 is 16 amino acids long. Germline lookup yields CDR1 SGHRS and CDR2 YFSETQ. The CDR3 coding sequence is TGCGCCAGCAGCCGGGGGCAGACTATCTCTGGAAACACCATATATTTT. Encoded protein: CASSRGQTISGNTIYF.

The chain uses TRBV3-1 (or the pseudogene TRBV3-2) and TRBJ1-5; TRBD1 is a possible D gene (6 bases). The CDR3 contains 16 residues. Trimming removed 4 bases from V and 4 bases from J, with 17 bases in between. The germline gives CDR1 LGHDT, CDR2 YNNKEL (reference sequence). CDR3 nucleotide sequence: TGTGCCAGCAGCCTCGGGGGATACAGGGCGAATCAGCCCCAGCATTTT. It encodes CASSLGGYRANQPQHF.

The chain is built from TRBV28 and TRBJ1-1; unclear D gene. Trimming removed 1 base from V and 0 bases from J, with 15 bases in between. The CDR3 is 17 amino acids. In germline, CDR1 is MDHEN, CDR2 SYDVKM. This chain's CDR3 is CASSLSRHVEMNTEAFF. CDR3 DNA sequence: TGTGCCAGCAGTTTATCAAGACACGTGGAGATGAACACTGAAGCTTTCTTT.

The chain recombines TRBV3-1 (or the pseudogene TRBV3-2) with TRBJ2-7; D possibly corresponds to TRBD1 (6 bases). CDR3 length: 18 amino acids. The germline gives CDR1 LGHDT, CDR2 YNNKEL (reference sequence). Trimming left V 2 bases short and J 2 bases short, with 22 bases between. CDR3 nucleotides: TGTGCCAGCAGCCAAACCCTAGGGGTTAACAGGGCTACCTACGAGCAGTACTTC. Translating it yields CASSQTLGVNRATYEQYF.

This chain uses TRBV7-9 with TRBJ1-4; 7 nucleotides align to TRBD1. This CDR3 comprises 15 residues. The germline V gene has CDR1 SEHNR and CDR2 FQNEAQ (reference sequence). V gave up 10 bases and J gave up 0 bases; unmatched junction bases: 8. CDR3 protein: CAIQPGGTTNEKLFF. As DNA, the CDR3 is TGTGCCATCCAACCAGGGGGAACAACTAATGAAAAACTGTTTTTT.

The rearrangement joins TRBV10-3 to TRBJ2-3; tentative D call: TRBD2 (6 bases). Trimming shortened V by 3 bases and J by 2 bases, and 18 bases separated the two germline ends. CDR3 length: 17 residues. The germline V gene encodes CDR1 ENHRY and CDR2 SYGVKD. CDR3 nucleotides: TGTGCCATCAGTGACGGGGGATCGGGATCCGTCACAGATACGCAGTATTTT. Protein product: CAISDGGSGSVTDTQYF.

The CDR3 coding sequence is TGTGCCAGCAGTTTTTTAGGGGCACCAGCCTACAATGAGCAGTTCTTC. Its translation: CASSFLGAPAYNEQFF. V usage is TRBV28 and J usage is TRBJ2-1; D might be TRBD1 (5 bases). CDR1 and CDR2 from the germline V gene are MDHEN and SYDVKM. V lost 3 bases, J lost 2 bases, and 14 bases lay in between. CDR3 length: 16 amino acids.

DNA for the CDR3: TGTGCCAGCAGCCCAGCGGGGGACGCGAACACCGGGGAGCTGTTTTTT. Translating gives CASSPAGDANTGELFF. The V and J genes are TRBV7-3 and TRBJ2-2; 8 nucleotides line up with TRBD2. Germline assignment: CDR1 SGHTA and CDR2 FQGTGA. Trimming cost V 5 bases and J 0 bases; bases outside gene matches: 5. The CDR3 has 16 amino acids.

CDR3 coding DNA: TGCGCCAGTCTCCCTAGCCCGACAGGGTTCGGCAATCAGCCCCAGCATTTT. It codes for CASLPSPTGFGNQPQHF. The gene calls are TRBV4-1 and TRBJ1-5; 7 bases map to TRBD1. There are 17 residues in the CDR3. In germline, CDR1 is MGHRA, CDR2 YSYEKL. V lost 9 bases and J lost 2; bases outside the gene matches: 16.

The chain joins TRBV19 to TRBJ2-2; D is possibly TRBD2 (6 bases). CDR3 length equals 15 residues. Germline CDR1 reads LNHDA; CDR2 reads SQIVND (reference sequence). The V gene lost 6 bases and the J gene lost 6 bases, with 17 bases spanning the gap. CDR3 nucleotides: TGTGCCAGTAGATCGAAGCCCGGGGGAGCCGGGGAGCTGTTTTTT. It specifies CASRSKPGGAGELFF. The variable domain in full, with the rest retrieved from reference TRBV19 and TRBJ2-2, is DGGITQSPKYLFRKEGQNVTLSCEQNLNHDAMYWYRQDPGQGLRLIYYSQIVNDFQKGDIAEGYSVSREKKESFPLTVTSAQKNPTAFYLCASRSKPGGAGELFFGEGSRLTVL.

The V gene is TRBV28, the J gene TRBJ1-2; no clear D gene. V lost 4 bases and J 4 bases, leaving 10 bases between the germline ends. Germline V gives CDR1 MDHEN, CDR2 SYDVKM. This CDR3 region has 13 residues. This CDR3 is CASSSLLSYGYTF. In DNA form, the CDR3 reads TGTGCCAGCAGTTCCCTACTTTCCTATGGCTACACCTTC.

The CDR3: CASSTSGGAEKTQYF. In nucleotides, the CDR3 is TGTGCCAGCAGCACTAGCGGGGGGGCCGAAAAGACCCAGTACTTC. V gene TRBV7-2 combines with J gene TRBJ2-5, with 13 bases lining up with TRBD2. Losses at the gene ends were 5 bases for V and 6 bases for J; bases not matched to a gene: 6. Germline values: CDR1 SGHTA, CDR2 FQGNSA. CDR3 length equals 15 residues.

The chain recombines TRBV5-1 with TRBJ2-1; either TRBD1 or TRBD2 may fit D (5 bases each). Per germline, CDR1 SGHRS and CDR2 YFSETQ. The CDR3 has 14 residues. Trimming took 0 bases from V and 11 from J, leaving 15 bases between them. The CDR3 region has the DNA TGCGCCAGCAGCTTGGATGCCTCCGGGACCCAGCAGTTCTTC. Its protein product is CASSLDASGTQQFF.

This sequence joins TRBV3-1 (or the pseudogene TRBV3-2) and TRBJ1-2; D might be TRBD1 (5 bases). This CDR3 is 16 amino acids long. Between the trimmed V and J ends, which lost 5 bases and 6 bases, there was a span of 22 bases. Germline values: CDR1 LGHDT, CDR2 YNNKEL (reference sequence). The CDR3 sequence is CASSSASTNVRDGYTF. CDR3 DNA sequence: TGTGCCAGCAGCTCTGCCTCGACTAACGTCAGGGATGGCTACACCTTC.

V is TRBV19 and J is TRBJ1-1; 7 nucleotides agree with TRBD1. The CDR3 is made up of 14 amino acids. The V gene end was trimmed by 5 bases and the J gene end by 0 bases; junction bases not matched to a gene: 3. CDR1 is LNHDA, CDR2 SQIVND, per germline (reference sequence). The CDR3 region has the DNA TGTGCCAGTAGTTGGGGACAGTTGAACACTGAAGCTTTCTTT. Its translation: CASSWGQLNTEAFF.

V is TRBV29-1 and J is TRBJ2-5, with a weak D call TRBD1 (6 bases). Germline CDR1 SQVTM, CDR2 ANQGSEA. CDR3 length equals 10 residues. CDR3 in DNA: TGCAGTGGGGGCAGGGAGACCCAGTACTTC. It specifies CSGGRETQYF. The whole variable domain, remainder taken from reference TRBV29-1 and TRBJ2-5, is SAVISQKPSRDICQRGTSLTIQCQVDSQVTMMFWYRQQPGQSLTLIATANQGSEATYESGFVIDKFPISRPNLTFSTLTVSNMSPEDSSIYLCSGGRETQYFGPGTRLLVL.

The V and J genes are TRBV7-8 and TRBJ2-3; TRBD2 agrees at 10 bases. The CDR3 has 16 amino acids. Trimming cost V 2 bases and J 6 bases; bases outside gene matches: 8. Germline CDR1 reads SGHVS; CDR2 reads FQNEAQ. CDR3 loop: CASSLTSGGDGDTQYF. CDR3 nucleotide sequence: TGTGCCAGCAGCTTAACGAGCGGGGGGGATGGCGATACGCAGTATTTT.